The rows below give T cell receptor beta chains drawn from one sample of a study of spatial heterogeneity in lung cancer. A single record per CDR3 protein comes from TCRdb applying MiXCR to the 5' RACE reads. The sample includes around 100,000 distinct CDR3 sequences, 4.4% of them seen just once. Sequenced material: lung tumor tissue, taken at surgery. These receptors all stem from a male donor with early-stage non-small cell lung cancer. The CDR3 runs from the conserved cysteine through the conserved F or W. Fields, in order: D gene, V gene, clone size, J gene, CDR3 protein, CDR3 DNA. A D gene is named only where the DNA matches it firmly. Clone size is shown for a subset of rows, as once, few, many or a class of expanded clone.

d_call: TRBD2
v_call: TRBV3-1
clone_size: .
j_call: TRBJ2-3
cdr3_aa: CASSTSGGGTDTQYF
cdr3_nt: TGTGCCAGCAGTACTAGCGGAGGGGGCACAGATACGCAGTATTTT

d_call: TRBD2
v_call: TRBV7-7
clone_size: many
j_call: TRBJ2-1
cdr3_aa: CASSLEGLPQNEQFF
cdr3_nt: TGTGCCAGCAGCTTAGAGGGACTACCCCAAAATGAGCAGTTCTTC

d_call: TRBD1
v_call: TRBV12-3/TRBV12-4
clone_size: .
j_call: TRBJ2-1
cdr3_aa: CASRTGWSNEQFF
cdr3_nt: TGTGCCAGCAGGACAGGGTGGTCGAATGAGCAGTTCTTC

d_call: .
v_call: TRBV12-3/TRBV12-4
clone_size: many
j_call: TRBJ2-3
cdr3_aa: CASSPTTVTTDTQYF
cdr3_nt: TGTGCCAGCAGTCCGACGACGGTTACCACAGATACGCAGTATTTT

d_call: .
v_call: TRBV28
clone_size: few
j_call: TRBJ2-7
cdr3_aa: CASSLNTRAGNEQYF
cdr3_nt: TGTGCCAGCAGTTTAAATACTAGGGCAGGGAACGAGCAGTACTTC

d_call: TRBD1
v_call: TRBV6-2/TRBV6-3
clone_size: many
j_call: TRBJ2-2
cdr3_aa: CASSWTGNGELFF
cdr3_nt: TGTGCCAGCAGTTGGACAGGGAACGGGGAGCTGTTTTTT

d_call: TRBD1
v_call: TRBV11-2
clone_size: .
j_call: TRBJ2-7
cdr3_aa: CASSRGPETYEQYF
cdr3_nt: TGTGCCAGCAGCAGGGGGCCTGAGACCTACGAGCAGTACTTC

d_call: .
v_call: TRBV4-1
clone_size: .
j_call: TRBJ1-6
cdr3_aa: CASSPLGGWMNSPLHF
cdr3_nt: TGCGCCAGCAGCCCTCTTGGGGGGTGGATGAATTCACCCCTCCACTTT

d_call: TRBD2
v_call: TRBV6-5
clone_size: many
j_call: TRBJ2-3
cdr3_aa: CASSYSWEGSTDTQYF
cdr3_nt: TGTGCCAGCAGTTACTCGTGGGAGGGGAGCACAGATACGCAGTATTTT

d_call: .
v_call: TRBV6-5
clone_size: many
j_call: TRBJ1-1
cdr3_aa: CASRPDSYTEAFF
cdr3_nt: TGTGCCAGCAGGCCCGACAGTTACACTGAAGCTTTCTTT

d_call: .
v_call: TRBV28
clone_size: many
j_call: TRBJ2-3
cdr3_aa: CASSSGGGWTDTQYF
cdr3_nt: TGTGCCAGCTCCTCAGGGGGAGGTTGGACAGATACGCAGTATTTT

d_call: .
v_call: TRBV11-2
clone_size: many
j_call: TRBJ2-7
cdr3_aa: CASSLALVPLSYEQYF
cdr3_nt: TGTGCCAGCAGCTTAGCCCTGGTTCCCCTCTCCTACGAGCAGTACTTC

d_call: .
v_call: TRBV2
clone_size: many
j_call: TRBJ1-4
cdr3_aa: CASSEGEFDEKLFF
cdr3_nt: TGTGCCAGCAGTGAGGGGGAGTTCGATGAAAAACTGTTTTTT

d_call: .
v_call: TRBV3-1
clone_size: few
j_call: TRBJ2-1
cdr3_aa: CASSQARQASNEQFF
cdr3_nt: TGTGCCAGCAGCCAAGCGAGACAGGCCTCCAATGAGCAGTTCTTC

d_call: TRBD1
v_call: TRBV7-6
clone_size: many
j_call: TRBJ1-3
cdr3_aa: CASSSWTGANTIYF
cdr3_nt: TGTGCCAGCAGCTCTTGGACAGGGGCGAACACCATATATTTT

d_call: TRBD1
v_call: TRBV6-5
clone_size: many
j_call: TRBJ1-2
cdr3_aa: CASRRDRDYGYTF
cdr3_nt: TGTGCCAGCAGACGAGACAGGGACTATGGCTACACCTTC

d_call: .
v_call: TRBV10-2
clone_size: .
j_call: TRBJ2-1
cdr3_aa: CASSDSMGLGYNEQFF
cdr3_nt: TGCGCCAGCAGTGACTCAATGGGCCTGGGATACAATGAGCAGTTCTTC

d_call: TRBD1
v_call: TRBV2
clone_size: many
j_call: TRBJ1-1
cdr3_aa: CASSAMTGGTEAFF
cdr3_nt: TGTGCCAGCAGTGCCATGACAGGGGGCACTGAAGCTTTCTTT

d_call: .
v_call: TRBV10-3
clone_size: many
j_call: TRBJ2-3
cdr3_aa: CAIKEGTGTPSTDTQYF
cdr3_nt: TGTGCCATCAAAGAGGGTACCGGGACCCCTAGCACAGATACGCAGTATTTT

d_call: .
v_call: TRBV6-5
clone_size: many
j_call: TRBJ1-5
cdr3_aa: CASSGDRNQPQHF
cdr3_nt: TGTGCCAGCAGCGGCGACAGGAATCAGCCCCAGCATTTT

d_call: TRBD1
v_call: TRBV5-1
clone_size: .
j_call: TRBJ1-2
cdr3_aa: CASRAYRDSVGYTF
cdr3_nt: TGCGCCAGCAGGGCCTACCGGGACAGCGTTGGCTACACCTTC

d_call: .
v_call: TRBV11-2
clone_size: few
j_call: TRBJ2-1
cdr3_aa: CASSFGLFDEQFF
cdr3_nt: TGTGCCAGCAGTTTCGGGCTCTTCGATGAGCAGTTCTTC

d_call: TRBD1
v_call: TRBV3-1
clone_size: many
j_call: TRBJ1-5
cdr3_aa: CASSQTRDSHQPQHF
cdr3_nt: TGTGCCAGCAGCCAAACTCGGGACAGCCATCAGCCCCAGCATTTT

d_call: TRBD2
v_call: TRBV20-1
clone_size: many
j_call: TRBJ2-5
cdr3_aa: CSAPVGTSGQETQYF
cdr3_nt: TGCAGTGCTCCCGTGGGGACTAGCGGGCAAGAGACCCAGTACTTC

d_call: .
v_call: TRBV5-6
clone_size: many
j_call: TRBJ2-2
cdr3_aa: CASKTREFPGELFF
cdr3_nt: TGTGCCAGCAAGACCCGTGAGTTTCCCGGGGAGCTGTTTTTT

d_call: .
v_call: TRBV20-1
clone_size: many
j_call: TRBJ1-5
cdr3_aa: CSARDSEGQPQHF
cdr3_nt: TGCAGTGCTAGAGATTCCGAGGGTCAGCCCCAGCATTTT

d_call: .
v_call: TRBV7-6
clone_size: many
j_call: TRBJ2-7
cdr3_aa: CASSLDSESYEQYF
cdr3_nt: TGTGCCAGCAGCTTAGACAGTGAGAGCTACGAGCAGTACTTC

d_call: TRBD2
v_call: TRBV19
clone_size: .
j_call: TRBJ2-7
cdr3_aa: CASSIGGLAGGPRISYEQYF
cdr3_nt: TGTGCCAGTAGTATTGGCGGACTAGCGGGAGGGCCGCGGATTTCCTACGAGCAGTACTTC

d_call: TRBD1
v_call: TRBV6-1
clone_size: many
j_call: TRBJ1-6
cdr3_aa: CASSEIWGQGADNSPLHF
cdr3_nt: TGTGCCAGCAGTGAAATATGGGGACAGGGGGCCGATAATTCACCCCTCCACTTT

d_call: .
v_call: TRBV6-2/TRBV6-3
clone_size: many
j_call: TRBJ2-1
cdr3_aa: CASRTGMREQFF
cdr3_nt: TGTGCCAGCCGTACAGGGATGAGGGAGCAGTTCTTC

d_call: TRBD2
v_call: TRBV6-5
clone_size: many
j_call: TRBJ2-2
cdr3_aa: CATATASGSVTGELFF
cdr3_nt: TGTGCCACCGCCACCGCTAGCGGGAGTGTTACCGGGGAGCTGTTTTTT

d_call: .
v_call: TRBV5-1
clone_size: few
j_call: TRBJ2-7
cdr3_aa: CASSLYPGSYEQYF
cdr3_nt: TGCGCCAGCAGCTTGTATCCAGGGTCCTACGAGCAGTACTTC

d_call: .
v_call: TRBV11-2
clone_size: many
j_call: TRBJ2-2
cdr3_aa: CASSFWSWGTGELFF
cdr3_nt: TGTGCCAGCAGCTTTTGGAGTTGGGGAACCGGGGAGCTGTTTTTT